The 10 T cell receptor beta chains below all came from one sample that was sequenced in a study of shared clonotypes between healthy human individuals. Clones were sequenced by immunoSEQ multiplex PCR, and TCRdb holds only the in-frame ones, with some missing. The sample has about 2 million clones; roughly 96% are singletons. The sample taken for sequencing was naive CD4+ T cells sorted from blood. Documented subset: CD45RA+ positively selected. Receptor source: a man younger than 30 in good health.

This chain joins TRBV5-1 and TRBJ2-3; 8 bases match TRBD2. CDR1 and CDR2 from the germline V gene are SGHRS and YFSETQ. The CDR3 spans 20 residues. V trimming: 1 base; J trimming: 5 bases; junction bases outside the gene matches: 21. The DNA for the CDR3 is TGCGCCAGCAGCTTGTCGGGCAGGGTTCGATCGGGACTAGTGATAGATACGCAGTATTTT. As protein: CASSLSGRVRSGLVIDTQYF.

The V and J genes are TRBV2 and TRBJ1-4, with 8 bases lining up with TRBD1. The V gene's germline CDR1 is SNHLY and CDR2 FYNNEI. J gave up 6 bases and V 8 bases, and 11 bases lay outside the gene matches. CDR3 size: 15 residues. The CDR3 bases are TGTGCCAGCTTTTTGGGGACAGGAAATCATGAAAAACTGTTTTTT. Its translation: CASFLGTGNHEKLFF.

This clone appeared once. The chain couples TRBV11-2 to TRBJ2-7; possibly TRBD2 for D (5 bases). Trimming removed 5 bases from V and 3 bases from J, with 14 bases in between. The CDR3 contains 14 residues. Germline assignment: CDR1 SGHAT and CDR2 FQNNGV. The CDR3 DNA reads TGTGCCAGCAGCAAGAGACCCGAGGGCTACGAGCAGTACTTC. Protein: CASSKRPEGYEQYF.

This chain uses TRBV25-1 with TRBJ1-1; the D gene is possibly TRBD1 (5 bases). Germline V gene data show CDR1 as MGHDK and CDR2 as SYGVNS. The V end lost 3 bases, the J end lost 6 bases, and 17 bases lay between the germline ends. The CDR3 is made up of 15 amino acids. The CDR3 DNA sequence: TGTGCCAGCAGTGAGTGGGAGGCATGGGGCTCTGAAGCTTTCTTT. Translation gives CASSEWEAWGSEAFF.

The V and J genes are TRBV10-2 and TRBJ2-3, with 7 bases matching TRBD2. V was pared by 7 bases and J by 1 base, with 8 bases of the junction left unmatched. The CDR3 spans 15 residues. CDR1 and CDR2 (germline): WSHSY, SAAADI. The CDR3 loop reads CASTPGLGRTDTQYF. CDR3 nucleotide sequence: TGCGCCAGCACTCCCGGACTAGGGCGCACAGATACGCAGTATTTT.

The chain has TRBV10-3 and TRBJ1-5; a possible D gene is TRBD1 (5 bases). Per germline, CDR1 ENHRY and CDR2 SYGVKD. CDR3 length: 14 amino acids. V was trimmed by 4 bases and J by 8 bases, leaving 15 bases between them. The CDR3 nucleotides read TGTGCCATCAGTGGCGGGGGACCCAGGGAGCCCCAGCATTTT. This translates into CAISGGGPREPQHF.

The genes are TRBV6-5 and TRBJ2-2; tentatively, D is TRBD2 (5 bases). The CDR3 is made up of 14 amino acids. In germline, CDR1 is MNHEY, CDR2 SVGAGI. Between the trimmed V and J ends, which lost 7 bases and 1 base, there was a span of 10 bases. The CDR3 protein is CASKKGRNTGELFF. The CDR3 bases are TGTGCCAGCAAGAAAGGGAGGAACACCGGGGAGCTGTTTTTT.

Of note for this clone: A much larger clone is a single base away; this may be a read error. The rearrangement uses TRBV10-3 and TRBJ1-6; D gene ambiguous. In germline, CDR1 is ENHRY, CDR2 SYGVKD. V shed 2 bases and J shed 0 bases, with 11 bases lying between them. This CDR3 is 17 amino acids long. CDR3 nucleotides: TGTGCCATCAGTGAGCGGACCAAAAGCTCCTATAATTCACCCCTCCACTTT. It yields the protein CAISERTKSSYNSPLHF.

The chain joins TRBV4-1 to TRBJ2-3, with 8 bases fitting TRBD2. Looked up from germline, CDR1 is MGHRA and CDR2 is YSYEKL. V lost 5 bases, J lost 6 bases, and 13 bases stayed unmatched. The CDR3 contains 16 residues. CDR3 protein: CASSYRAVAGRDTQYF. Written as DNA, the CDR3 is TGCGCCAGCAGCTACAGGGCGGTAGCGGGACGGGATACGCAGTATTTT.

This chain links TRBV27 with TRBJ2-7, with D perhaps matching TRBD1 or TRBD2 (6 bases each). CDR1 is MNHEY, CDR2 SMNVEV, per germline (reference sequence). The length of the CDR3 is 13 residues. Trimming took 9 bases from V and 6 from J, leaving 18 bases between them. CDR3 loop: CARWEAGECEQYF. CDR3 DNA sequence: TGTGCCAGATGGGAGGCAGGGGAATGCGAGCAGTACTTC.